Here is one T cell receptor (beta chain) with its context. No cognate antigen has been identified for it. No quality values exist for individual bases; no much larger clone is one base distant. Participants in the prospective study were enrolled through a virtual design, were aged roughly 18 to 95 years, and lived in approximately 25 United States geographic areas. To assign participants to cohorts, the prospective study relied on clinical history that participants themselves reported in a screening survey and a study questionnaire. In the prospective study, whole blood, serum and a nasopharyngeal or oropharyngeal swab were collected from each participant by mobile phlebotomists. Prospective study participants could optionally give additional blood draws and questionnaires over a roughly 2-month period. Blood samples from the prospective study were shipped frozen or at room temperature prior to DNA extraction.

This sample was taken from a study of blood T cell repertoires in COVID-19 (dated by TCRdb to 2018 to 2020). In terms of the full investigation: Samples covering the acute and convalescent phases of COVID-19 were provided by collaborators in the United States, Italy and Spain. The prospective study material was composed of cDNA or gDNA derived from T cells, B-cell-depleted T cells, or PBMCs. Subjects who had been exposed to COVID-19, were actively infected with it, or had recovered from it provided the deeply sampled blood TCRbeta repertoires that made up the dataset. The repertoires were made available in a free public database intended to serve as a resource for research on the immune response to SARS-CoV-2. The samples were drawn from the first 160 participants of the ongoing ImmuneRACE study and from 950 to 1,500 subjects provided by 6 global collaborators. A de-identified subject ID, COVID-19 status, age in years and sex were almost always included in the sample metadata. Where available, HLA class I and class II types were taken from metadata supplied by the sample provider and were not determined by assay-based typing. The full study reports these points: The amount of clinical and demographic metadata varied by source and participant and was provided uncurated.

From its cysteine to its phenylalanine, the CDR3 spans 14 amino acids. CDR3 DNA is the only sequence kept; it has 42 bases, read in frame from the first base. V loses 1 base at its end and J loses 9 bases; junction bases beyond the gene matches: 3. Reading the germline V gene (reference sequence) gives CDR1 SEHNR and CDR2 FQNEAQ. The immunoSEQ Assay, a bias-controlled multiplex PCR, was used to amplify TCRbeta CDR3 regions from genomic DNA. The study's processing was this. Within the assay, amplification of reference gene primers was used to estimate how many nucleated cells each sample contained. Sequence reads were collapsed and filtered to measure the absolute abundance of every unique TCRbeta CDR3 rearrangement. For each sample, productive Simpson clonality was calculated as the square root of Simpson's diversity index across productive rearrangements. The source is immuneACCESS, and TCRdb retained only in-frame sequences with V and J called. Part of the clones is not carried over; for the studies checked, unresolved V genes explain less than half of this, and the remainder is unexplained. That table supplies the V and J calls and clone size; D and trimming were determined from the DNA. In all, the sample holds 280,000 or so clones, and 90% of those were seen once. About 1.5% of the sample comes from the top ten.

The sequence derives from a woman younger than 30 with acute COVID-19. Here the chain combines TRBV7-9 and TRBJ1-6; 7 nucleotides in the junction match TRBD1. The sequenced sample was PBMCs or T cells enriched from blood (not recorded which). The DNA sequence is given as TGTGCCAGCAGCTTAGATCAGGGGGGTTCACCCCTCCACTTT. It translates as CASSLDQGGSPLHF.